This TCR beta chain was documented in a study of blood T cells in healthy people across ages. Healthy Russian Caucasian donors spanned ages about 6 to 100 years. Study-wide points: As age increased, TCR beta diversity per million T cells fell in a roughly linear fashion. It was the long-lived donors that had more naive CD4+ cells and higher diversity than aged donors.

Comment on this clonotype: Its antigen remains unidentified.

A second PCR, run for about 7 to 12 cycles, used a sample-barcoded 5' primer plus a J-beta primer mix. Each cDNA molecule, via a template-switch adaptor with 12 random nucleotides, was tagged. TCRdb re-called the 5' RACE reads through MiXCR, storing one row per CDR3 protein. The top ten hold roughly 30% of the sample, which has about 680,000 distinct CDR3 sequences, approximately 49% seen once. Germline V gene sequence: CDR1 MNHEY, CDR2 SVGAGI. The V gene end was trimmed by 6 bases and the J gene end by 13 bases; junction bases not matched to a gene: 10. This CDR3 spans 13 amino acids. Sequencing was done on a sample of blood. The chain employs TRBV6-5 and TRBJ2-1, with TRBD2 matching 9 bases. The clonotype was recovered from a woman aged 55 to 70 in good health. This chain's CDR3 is CASRIAGEETQFF. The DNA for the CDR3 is TGTGCCAGCAGAATAGCGGGGGAAGAGACCCAGTTCTTC.